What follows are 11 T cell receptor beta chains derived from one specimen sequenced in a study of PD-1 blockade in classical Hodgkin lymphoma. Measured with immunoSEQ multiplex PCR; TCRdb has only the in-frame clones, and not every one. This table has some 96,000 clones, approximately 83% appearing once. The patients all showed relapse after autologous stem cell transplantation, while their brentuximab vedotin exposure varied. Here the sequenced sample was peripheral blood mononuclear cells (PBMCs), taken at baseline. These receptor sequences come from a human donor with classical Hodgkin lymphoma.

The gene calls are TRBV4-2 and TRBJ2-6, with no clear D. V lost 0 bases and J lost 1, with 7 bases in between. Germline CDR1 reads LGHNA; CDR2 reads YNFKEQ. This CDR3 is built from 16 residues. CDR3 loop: CASSQDLVSGANVLTF. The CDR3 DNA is TGTGCCAGCAGCCAAGATTTGGTATCTGGGGCCAACGTCCTGACTTTC.

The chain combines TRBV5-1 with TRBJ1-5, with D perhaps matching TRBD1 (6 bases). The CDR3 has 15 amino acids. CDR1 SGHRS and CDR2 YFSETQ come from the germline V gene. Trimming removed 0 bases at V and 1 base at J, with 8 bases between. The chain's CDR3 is CASSLVGASNQPQHF. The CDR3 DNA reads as TGCGCCAGCAGCTTGGTGGGGGCCAGCAATCAGCCCCAGCATTTT.

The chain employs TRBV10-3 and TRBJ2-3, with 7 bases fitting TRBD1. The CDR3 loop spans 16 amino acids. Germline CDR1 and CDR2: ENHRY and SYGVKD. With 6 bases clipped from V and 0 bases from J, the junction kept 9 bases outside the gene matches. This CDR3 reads CAISRGGGTSTDTQYF. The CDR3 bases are TGTGCCATCAGCCGAGGGGGCGGAACTAGCACAGATACGCAGTATTTT.

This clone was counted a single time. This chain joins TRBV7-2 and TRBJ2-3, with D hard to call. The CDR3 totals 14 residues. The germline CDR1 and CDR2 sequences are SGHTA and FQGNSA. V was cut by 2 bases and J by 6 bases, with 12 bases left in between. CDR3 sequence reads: CASSLSTGLDTQYF. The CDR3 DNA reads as TGTGCCAGCAGCTTATCCACCGGGTTGGATACGCAGTATTTT.

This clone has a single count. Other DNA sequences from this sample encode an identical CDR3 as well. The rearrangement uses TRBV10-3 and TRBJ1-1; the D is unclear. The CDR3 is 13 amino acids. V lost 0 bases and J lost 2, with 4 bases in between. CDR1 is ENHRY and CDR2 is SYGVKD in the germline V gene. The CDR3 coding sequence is TGTGCCATCAGTGAGTCGGGCAACACTGAAGCTTTCTTT. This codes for CAISESGNTEAFF.

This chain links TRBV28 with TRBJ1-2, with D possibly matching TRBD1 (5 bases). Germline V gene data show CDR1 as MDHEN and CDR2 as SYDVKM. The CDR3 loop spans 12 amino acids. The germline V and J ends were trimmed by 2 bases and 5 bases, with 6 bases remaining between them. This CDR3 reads CASSLGGYGYTF. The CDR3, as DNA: TGTGCCAGCAGTTTAGGGGGATATGGCTACACCTTC.

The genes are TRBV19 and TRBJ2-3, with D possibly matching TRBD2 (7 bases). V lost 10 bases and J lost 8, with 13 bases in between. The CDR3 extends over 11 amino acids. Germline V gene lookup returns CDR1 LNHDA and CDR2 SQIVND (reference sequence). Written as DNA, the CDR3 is TGTGCCACTAGGGGAGGGGGTACGCAGTATTTT. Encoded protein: CATRGGGTQYF. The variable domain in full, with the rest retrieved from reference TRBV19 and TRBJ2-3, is DGGITQSPKYLFRKEGQNVTLSCEQNLNHDAMYWYRQDPGQGLRLIYYSQIVNDFQKGDIAEGYSVSREKKESFPLTVTSAQKNPTAFYLCATRGGGTQYFGPGTRLTVL.

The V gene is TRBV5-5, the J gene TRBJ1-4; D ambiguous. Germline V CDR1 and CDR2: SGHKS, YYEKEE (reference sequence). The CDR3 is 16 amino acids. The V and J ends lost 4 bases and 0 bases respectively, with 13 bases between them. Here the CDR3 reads CASSPHSETTNEKLFF. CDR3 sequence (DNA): TGTGCCAGCAGCCCACACAGCGAAACAACTAATGAAAAACTGTTTTTT.

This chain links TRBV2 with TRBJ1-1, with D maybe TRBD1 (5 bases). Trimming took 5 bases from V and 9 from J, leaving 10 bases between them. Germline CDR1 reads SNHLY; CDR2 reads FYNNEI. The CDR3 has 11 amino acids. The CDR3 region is CASSYDSQAFF. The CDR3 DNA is TGTGCCAGCAGTTACGACAGCCAAGCTTTCTTT.

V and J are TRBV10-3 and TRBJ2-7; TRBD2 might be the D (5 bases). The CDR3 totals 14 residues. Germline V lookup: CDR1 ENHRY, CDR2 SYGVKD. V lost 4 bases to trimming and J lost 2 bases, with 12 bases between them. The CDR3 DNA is TGTGCCATCAGTGTTGGGGAGACCGCCTACGAGCAGTACTTC. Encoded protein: CAISVGETAYEQYF.

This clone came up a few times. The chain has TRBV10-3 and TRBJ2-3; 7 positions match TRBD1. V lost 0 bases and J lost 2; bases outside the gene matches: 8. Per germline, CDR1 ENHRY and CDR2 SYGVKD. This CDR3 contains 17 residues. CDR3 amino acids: CAISESFGTANTDTQYF. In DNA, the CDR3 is TGTGCCATCAGTGAGTCGTTCGGGACAGCAAACACAGATACGCAGTATTTT.